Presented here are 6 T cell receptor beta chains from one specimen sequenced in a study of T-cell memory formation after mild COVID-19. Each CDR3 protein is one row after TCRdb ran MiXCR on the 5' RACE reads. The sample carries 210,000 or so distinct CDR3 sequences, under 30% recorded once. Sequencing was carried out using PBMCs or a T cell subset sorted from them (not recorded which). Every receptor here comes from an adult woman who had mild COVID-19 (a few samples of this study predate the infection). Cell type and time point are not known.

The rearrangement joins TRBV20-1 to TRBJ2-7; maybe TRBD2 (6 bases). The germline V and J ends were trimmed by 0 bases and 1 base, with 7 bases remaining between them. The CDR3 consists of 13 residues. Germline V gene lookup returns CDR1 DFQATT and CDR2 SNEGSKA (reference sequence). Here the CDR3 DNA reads TGCAGTGCTAGAGAGGGGGGTTCCTACGAGCAGTACTTC. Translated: CSAREGGSYEQYF.

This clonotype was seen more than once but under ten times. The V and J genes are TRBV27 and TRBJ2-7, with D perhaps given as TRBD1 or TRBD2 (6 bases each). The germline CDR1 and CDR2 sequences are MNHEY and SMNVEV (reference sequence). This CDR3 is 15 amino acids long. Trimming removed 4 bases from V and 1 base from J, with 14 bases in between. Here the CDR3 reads CASSSGAAPSYEQYF. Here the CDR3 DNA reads TGTGCCAGCAGTTCGGGGGCGGCCCCATCCTACGAGCAGTACTTC.

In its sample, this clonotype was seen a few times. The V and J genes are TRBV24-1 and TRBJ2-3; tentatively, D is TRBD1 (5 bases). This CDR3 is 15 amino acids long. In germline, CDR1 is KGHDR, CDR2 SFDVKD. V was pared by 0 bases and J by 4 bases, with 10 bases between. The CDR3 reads CATSDLRQPADTQYF. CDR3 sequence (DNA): TGTGCCACCAGTGATTTGCGACAGCCCGCAGATACGCAGTATTTT.

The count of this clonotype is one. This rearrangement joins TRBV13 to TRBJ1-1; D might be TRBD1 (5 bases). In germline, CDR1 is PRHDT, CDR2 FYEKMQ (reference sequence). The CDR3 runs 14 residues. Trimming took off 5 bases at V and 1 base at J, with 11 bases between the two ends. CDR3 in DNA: TGTGCCAGCAGCCCCCTGGACAAGAACACTGAAGCTTTCTTT. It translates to CASSPLDKNTEAFF.

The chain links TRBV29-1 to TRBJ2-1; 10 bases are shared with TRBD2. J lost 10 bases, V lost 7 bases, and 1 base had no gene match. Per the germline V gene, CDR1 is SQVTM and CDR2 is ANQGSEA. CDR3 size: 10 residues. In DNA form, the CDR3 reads TGCAGCGCACTAGCGGGAGAGCAGTTCTTC. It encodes CSALAGEQFF.

The CDR3: CASSGQVDRGRLSTGELFF. Written as DNA, the CDR3 is TGTGCCAGCAGTGGCCAGGTGGACAGGGGGCGATTGAGCACCGGGGAGCTGTTTTTT. The chain recombines TRBV2 with TRBJ2-2, with 11 bases aligning to TRBD1. The CDR3 runs to 19 residues. The germline V gene encodes CDR1 SNHLY and CDR2 FYNNEI. Trimming at V came to 4 bases and at J to 4 bases, leaving 14 bases not matched to a gene.